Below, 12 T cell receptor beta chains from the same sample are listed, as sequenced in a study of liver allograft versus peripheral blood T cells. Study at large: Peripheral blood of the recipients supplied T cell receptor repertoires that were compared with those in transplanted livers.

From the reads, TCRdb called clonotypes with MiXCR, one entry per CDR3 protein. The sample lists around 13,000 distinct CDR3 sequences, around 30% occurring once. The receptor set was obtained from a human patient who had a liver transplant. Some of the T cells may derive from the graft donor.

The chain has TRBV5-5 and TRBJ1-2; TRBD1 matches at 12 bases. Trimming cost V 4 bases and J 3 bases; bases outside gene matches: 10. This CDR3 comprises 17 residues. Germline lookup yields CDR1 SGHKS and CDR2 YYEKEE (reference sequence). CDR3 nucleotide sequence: TGTGCCAGCAGCCTGGAACCCGGGACAGGGGGCTACTATGGCTACACCTTC. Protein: CASSLEPGTGGYYGYTF.

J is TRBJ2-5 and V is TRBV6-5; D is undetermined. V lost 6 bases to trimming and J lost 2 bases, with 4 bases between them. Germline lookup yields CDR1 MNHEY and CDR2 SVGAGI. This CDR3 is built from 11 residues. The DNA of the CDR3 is TGTGCCAGCAGACGGCAAGAGACCCAGTACTTC. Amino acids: CASRRQETQYF.

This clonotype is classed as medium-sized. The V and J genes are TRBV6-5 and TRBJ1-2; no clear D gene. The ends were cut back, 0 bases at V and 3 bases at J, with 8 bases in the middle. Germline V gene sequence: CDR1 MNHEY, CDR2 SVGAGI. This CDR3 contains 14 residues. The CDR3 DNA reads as TGTGCCAGCAGTTACTCGTTCCAGGACTATGGCTACACCTTC. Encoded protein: CASSYSFQDYGYTF.

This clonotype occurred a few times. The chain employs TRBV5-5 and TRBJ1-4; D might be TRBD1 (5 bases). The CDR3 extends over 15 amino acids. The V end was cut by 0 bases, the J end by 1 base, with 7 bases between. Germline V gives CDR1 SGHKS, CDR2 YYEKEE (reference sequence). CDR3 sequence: CASSLDGGTNEKLFF. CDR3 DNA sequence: TGTGCCAGCAGCTTGGATGGGGGAACTAATGAAAAACTGTTTTTT.

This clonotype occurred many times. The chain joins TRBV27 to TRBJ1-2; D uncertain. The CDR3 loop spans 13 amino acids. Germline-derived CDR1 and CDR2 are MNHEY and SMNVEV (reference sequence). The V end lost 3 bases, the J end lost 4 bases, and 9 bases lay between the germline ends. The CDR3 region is CASSFDTSYGYTF. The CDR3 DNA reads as TGTGCCAGCAGTTTTGACACCTCCTATGGCTACACCTTC.

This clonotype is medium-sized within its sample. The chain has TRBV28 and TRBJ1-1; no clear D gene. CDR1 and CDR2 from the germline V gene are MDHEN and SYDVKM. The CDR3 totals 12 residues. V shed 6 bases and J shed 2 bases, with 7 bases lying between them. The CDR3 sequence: CASREVNTEAFF. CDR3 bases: TGTGCCAGCAGAGAAGTAAACACTGAAGCTTTCTTT.

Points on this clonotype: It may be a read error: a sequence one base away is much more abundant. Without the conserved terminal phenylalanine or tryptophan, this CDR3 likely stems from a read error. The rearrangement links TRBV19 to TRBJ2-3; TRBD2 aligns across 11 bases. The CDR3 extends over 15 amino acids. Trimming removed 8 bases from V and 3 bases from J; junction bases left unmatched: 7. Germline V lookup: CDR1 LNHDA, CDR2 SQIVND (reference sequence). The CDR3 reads CASASGGPRTDTQYS. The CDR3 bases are TGTGCCAGTGCTAGCGGGGGGCCCAGAACAGATACGCAGTATTCT.

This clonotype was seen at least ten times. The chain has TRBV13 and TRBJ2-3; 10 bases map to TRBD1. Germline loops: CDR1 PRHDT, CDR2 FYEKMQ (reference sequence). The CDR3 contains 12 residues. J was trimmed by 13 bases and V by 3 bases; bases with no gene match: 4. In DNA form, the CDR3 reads TGTGCCAGCAGCTTGGCCGGGACAGGGGAGTATTTT. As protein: CASSLAGTGEYF.

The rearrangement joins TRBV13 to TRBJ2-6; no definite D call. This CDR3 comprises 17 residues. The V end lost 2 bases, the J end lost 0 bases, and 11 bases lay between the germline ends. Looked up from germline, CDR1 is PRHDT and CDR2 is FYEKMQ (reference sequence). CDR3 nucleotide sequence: TGTGCCAGCAGCTTATTGACAAAAGTCTCTGGGGCCAACGTCCTGACTTTC. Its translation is CASSLLTKVSGANVLTF.

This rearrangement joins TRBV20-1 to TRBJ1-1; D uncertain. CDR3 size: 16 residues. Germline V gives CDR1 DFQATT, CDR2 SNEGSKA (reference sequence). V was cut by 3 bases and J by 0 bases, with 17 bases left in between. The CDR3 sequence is CSASSPKSAMNTEAFF. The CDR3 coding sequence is TGCAGTGCTAGTTCTCCAAAGAGTGCTATGAACACTGAAGCTTTCTTT.

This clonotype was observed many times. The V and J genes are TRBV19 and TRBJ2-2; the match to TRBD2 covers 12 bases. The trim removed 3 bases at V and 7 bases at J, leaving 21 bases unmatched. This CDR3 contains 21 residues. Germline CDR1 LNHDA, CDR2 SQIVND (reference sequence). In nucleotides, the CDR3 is TGTGCCAGTAGTATCTCGACTCTGGTTACAGGACTAGCGGGATCTATCGGGGAGCTGTTTTTT. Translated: CASSISTLVTGLAGSIGELFF.

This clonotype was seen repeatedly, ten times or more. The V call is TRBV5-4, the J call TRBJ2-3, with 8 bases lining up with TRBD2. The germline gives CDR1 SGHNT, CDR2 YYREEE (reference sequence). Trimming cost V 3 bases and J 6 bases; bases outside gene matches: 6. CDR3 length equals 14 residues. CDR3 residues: CASSSGGIGDTQYF. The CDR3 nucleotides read TGTGCCAGCAGCTCGGGGGGGATCGGGGATACGCAGTATTTT.